Listed below are T cell receptor beta chains from one sample, sequenced in a study of cytomegalovirus exposure and HLA in healthy donors. TCRdb's copy holds only in-frame clones and misses some; the assay was immunoSEQ multiplex PCR. The ten top clones account for 2.7%, within a sample of about 140,000 clones. The material sequenced was PBMCs. The receptors were gathered from a middle-aged man in good health and CMV-seronegative. CDR3s leave out the opening cysteine and the closing phenylalanine or tryptophan.

v_call,cdr3_aa
TRBV5-1,ASSFPDRGEKLF
TRBV4-2,ASSQALAGGWEDTQY
TRBV18,ADGTANTGELF
TRBV7-9,ASSKPGQESTEAF
TRBV6-1,ASSPRNNEQF
TRBV28,ASSSTVNTEAF
TRBV7-2,ASSVTPGQGIGYT
TRBV18,ASSPTGSTDTQY
TRBV19,ASSITGRGYGYT
TRBV12-5,ASGLVLSGRANGNQPQH
TRBV5-1,ASSSGAAGGRGDTQY
TRBV13,ASSSGASGEQY
TRBV5-1,ASSPDTGRKTEAF
TRBV5-1,ASSLPGQGTYEQY
TRBV27,ASSVGLADTDTQY